This TCR beta chain was sequenced during a study of T cell repertoires in cytomegalovirus infection. For the study at large: CMV epitopes used comprised recently identified HLA-C-restricted ones and well-studied HLA-B-restricted ones. CMV infection and matching HLA type were both indicated by public TCR beta signatures.

The trim removed 7 bases at V and 5 bases at J, leaving 13 bases unmatched. The CDR3 covers 15 residues. Germline V gene data show CDR1 as SGHTA and CDR2 as FQGNSA. Regarding this clonotype: Its antigen remains unidentified.

TCRdb re-called the reads with MiXCR, one entry per CDR3 protein. The sample contains under 500,000 distinct CDR3 sequences, roughly 42% of which appear only once. Whole-study results and caveats: CMV-specific TCR beta clonotypes restricted by HLA-C were the ones dominating the ex vivo response.

The sample was cultured PBMCs, taken from culture after CMV antigen stimulation. V and J are TRBV7-2 and TRBJ2-5, with TRBD2 identical over 7 bases. The receptor was derived from a human donor in good health (CMV status not recorded). Some clones in this sample may be carry-over from other donors' samples. The CDR3 region is CASTRRAGEVETQYF. The CDR3 DNA reads TGTGCCAGCACGCGGAGGGCGGGGGAAGTGGAGACCCAGTACTTC.